This record looks at one TCR beta chain sequence and its context. Its antigen is unknown. TCRdb keeps only in-frame clones here, not all; method: immunoSEQ multiplex PCR. The data hold roughly 130,000 clones, with roughly 94% observed a single time. These data originate in a study of T cell responses to AZD1222 COVID-19 vaccine. The study's findings and limits: Among spike-specific TCRs, nearly half reportedly target unmutated variant regions. The donors showed a predominance of white British ancestry and of females, with possible underestimation of clonal diversity.

The sequences come from peripheral blood, collected on day 0 of AZD1222 vaccination. The receptor was derived from an adult in good health.

CDR3 sequence: CASSLGVYNSPLHF. The DNA of the CDR3 is TGTGCCAGCAGCTTAGGGGTTTATAATTCACCCCTCCACTTT. The V gene is TRBV7-2, the J gene TRBJ1-6; D unclear. V was clipped by 1 base and J by 4 bases, with 5 bases between them. Germline lookup yields CDR1 SGHTA and CDR2 FQGNSA. This CDR3 spans 14 amino acids.